A selection of T cell receptor beta chains follows, all from one sample in a study of early T cells in non-severe SARS-CoV-2 infection. One entry per CDR3 protein results from TCRdb running MiXCR on the 5' RACE reads. Among about 11,000 distinct CDR3 sequences listed, over 4% were seen once. Sequencing input: whole blood. The source of these receptors is an adult who was a healthcare worker with PCR-confirmed SARS-CoV-2 infection or an uninfected control (not recorded which). Each CDR3 is given with its conserved first and last residue. A D gene is named only where the DNA matches it firmly. Not all rows give a size; the values are once, few, many and, for expanded clones, a class.

abundance | d_gene | j_gene | v_gene | CDR3nt | CDR3aa
medium-sized | NA | TRBJ2-7 | TRBV4-3 | TGCGCCAGCAGCCAAGATTTAGGGGGCGAGCAGTACTTC | CASSQDLGGEQYF
many | NA | TRBJ1-4 | TRBV7-6 | TGTGCCAGCAGCTTAGCCCCGCAAAAACTGTTTTTT | CASSLAPQKLFF
many | NA | TRBJ2-7 | TRBV5-5 | TGTGCCAGCAGCCCCCGGGACGGGCCACGGTCCTACGAGCAGTACTTC | CASSPRDGPRSYEQYF
medium-sized | NA | TRBJ2-7 | TRBV7-9 | TGTGCCAGCAGCCCGGACGGCTCCTACGAGCAGTACTTC | CASSPDGSYEQYF
medium-sized | NA | TRBJ2-7 | TRBV4-3 | TGCGCCAGCAGCCGCGATTATAGCTCCTACGAGCAGTACTTC | CASSRDYSSYEQYF
many | NA | TRBJ2-1 | TRBV20-1 | TGCAGTGCTAGTTTACCTAGGAGGGTTAGGTCCTACAATGAGCAGTTCTTC | CSASLPRRVRSYNEQFF
medium-sized | NA | TRBJ2-7 | TRBV20-1 | TGCAGTGCTAGTAGGAGTGACGGGACCTACGAGCAGTACTTC | CSASRSDGTYEQYF
many | NA | TRBJ1-6 | TRBV24-1 | TGTGCCACCAGTGACAAAGGGAGCGGTTCACCCCTCCACTTT | CATSDKGSGSPLHF
NA | NA | TRBJ2-1 | TRBV5-4 | TGTGCCAGCACCTCCCCGCACAGCGAGCAGTTCTTC | CASTSPHSEQFF
large | NA | TRBJ1-1 | TRBV20-1 | TGCAGTGCTAGGTTATTCTCTAACACTGAAGCTTTCTTT | CSARLFSNTEAFF
many | NA | TRBJ1-1 | TRBV10-1 | TGCGCCAGCAATACAGGGATTTTCAACACTGAAGCTTTCTTT | CASNTGIFNTEAFF
few | NA | TRBJ1-5 | TRBV18 | TGTGCCAGCACCCGGAGGGGTACGGGCAAGAATCAGCCCCAGCATTTT | CASTRRGTGKNQPQHF
many | TRBD2 | TRBJ2-1 | TRBV3-1 | TGTGCCAGCAAGTATAGCGGGGGTGAGCAGTTCTTC | CASKYSGGEQFF
large | NA | TRBJ2-1 | TRBV6-5 | TGTGCCAGCAGTTACTCGAAGACACTCTACAATGAGCAGTTCTTC | CASSYSKTLYNEQFF
few | NA | TRBJ2-2 | TRBV13 | TGTGCCAGCAGCCGGGGCACCGGGGAGCTGTTTTTT | CASSRGTGELFF
large | TRBD1 | TRBJ2-5 | TRBV20-1 | TGCAGTGCTAGAACGACAGGGCGGGAGACCCAGTACTTC | CSARTTGRETQYF
many | NA | TRBJ1-4 | TRBV5-1 | TGCGCCAGCAGCCCGGAGCCCGCCCTTGCAACTAATGAAAAACTGTTTTTT | CASSPEPALATNEKLFF
NA | NA | TRBJ1-5 | TRBV12-3/TRBV12-4 | TGTGCCAGCAGTTCCCAGGCAAGCATGCCCCAGCATTTT | CASSSQASMPQHF
medium-sized | NA | TRBJ1-2 | TRBV10-3 | TGTGCCATCAGTCACGAACCTGGTATGGATGGCTACACCTTC | CAISHEPGMDGYTF
many | TRBD1 | TRBJ2-5 | TRBV2 | TGTGCCAGCACTCTGGACTTACAGGGGGAGACCCAGTACTTC | CASTLDLQGETQYF
medium-sized | NA | TRBJ1-5 | TRBV19 | TGTGCCAGCCGAGGGAAGCCAGGCAATCAGCCCCAGCATTTT | CASRGKPGNQPQHF
many | NA | TRBJ2-5 | TRBV6-5 | TGTGCCAGCAGTTACCAGAGGGGGGGCGAGACCCAGTACTTC | CASSYQRGGETQYF
few | TRBD1 | TRBJ1-6 | TRBV14 | TGTGCCAGCAGCCTCGGACAGGGCCTGAATTCACCCCTCCACTTT | CASSLGQGLNSPLHF
medium-sized | NA | TRBJ1-1 | TRBV6-7 | TGTGCCAAGACATTCGTGGCAGGGCAATCGGCGAACACTGAAGCTTTCTTT | CAKTFVAGQSANTEAFF
medium-sized | TRBD1 | TRBJ1-1 | TRBV7-6 | TGTGCCAGCAGCTTAGTTCGGACAGGTTTAGAGTTCAGGAACACTGAAGCTTTCTTT | CASSLVRTGLEFRNTEAFF
few | NA | TRBJ1-3 | TRBV7-9 | TGTGCCAGCAGCCCAACTTTCCGGGACTCTGGAAACACCATATATTTT | CASSPTFRDSGNTIYF